The 32 T cell receptor beta chains reported below all come from one sample, sequenced in a study of shared clonotypes between healthy human individuals. It was CD45RO-negative cells, positively selected for CCR7, that made up naive CD8 cells, with terminally differentiated effector memory CD45RA+ cells excluded. Sequenced by immunoSEQ multiplex PCR; TCRdb stores in-frame clones only, minus some. The sample has about 650,000 clones, 95% to 96% seen once; the top ten hold 0.11%. The source material was naive CD8+ T cells sorted from blood. Source of these receptors: a woman in her twenties or thirties in good health.

The chain employs TRBV23-1 and TRBJ1-3; D remains unclear. TRBV23-1 is filed as an ORF, its function uncertain. The CDR3 extends over 17 amino acids. V shed 0 bases and J shed 0 bases, with 12 bases lying between them. The CDR3 here is CASSQSRCAPSGNTIYF. The CDR3 nucleotides read TGCGCCAGCAGTCAATCGAGGTGCGCACCCTCTGGAAACACCATATATTTT.

The V call is TRBV28, the J call TRBJ1-5; 8 nucleotides align to TRBD1. J lost 5 bases, V lost 3 bases, and 3 bases had no gene match. Germline CDR1 MDHEN, CDR2 SYDVKM. This CDR3 is 14 amino acids long. In DNA, the CDR3 is TGTGCCAGCAGTTTCTCAGGGGGCGATCAGCCCCAGCATTTT. The encoded protein is CASSFSGGDQPQHF.

A note on this clone: Additional DNA sequences in this sample encode the identical CDR3. The chain employs TRBV2 and TRBJ2-3; D remains unclear. The CDR3 runs to 13 residues. The V gene lost 4 bases and the J gene lost 1 base, with 6 bases spanning the gap. Germline V gene sequence: CDR1 SNHLY, CDR2 FYNNEI. The CDR3, as DNA: TGTGCCAGCAGTGTCTGGGGCACAGATACGCAGTATTTT. It encodes CASSVWGTDTQYF.

This chain connects TRBV5-6 to TRBJ1-2; 7 bases align to TRBD1. Germline assignment: CDR1 SGHDT and CDR2 YYEEEE. The junction had 9 bases not matched to a gene; V was cut back by 3 bases and J by 4 bases. The CDR3 is 15 residues long. The CDR3, as DNA: TGTGCCAGCAGCTATCCGACAGGGAGTAGCTATGGCTACACCTTC. Amino acid sequence: CASSYPTGSSYGYTF.

This CDR3 reads CASSYKTGVAYNEQFF. The CDR3, as DNA: TGTGCCAGCAGCTATAAGACAGGGGTAGCCTACAATGAGCAGTTCTTC. V gene TRBV9 combines with J gene TRBJ2-1, with TRBD1 identical over 8 bases. V was clipped by 4 bases and J by 2 bases; unmatched bases: 8. CDR1 and CDR2 (germline): SGDLS, YYNGEE. This CDR3 spans 16 amino acids.

The chain recombines TRBV11-2 with TRBJ2-5; 7 bases agree with TRBD2. This CDR3 comprises 15 residues. With 3 bases clipped from V and 4 bases from J, the junction kept 8 bases outside the gene matches. The V gene's germline CDR1 is SGHAT and CDR2 FQNNGV. In DNA form, the CDR3 reads TGTGCCAGCAGCTTCGGACTAGGAGGAGGAGAGACCCAGTACTTC. It yields the protein CASSFGLGGGETQYF.

The V call is TRBV27, the J call TRBJ2-7; TRBD1 matches 9 bases. This CDR3 spans 14 amino acids. V was clipped by 5 bases and J by 5 bases; unmatched bases: 7. Germline V lookup: CDR1 MNHEY, CDR2 SMNVEV (reference sequence). For the CDR3, the DNA is TGTGCCAGCAGTCCGGGGACAGGGAACAACGAGCAGTACTTC. This gives the protein CASSPGTGNNEQYF.

The chain links TRBV7-9 to TRBJ2-7; 8 bases map to TRBD1. V lost 5 bases and J lost 3; bases outside the gene matches: 9. The germline V gene has CDR1 SEHNR and CDR2 FQNEAQ (reference sequence). The CDR3 is 15 amino acids. DNA of the CDR3: TGTGCCAGCAGCCCAGGGAGGACAGGGAACTACGAGCAGTACTTC. This codes for CASSPGRTGNYEQYF. The variable domain in full, with the rest retrieved from reference TRBV7-9 and TRBJ2-7, is DTGVSQNPRHKITKRGQNVTFRCDPISEHNRLYWYRQTLGQGPEFLTYFQNEAQLEKSRLLSDRFSAERPKGSFSTLEIQRTEQGDSAMYLCASSPGRTGNYEQYFGPGTRLTVT.

CDR3 DNA: TGTGCCAGCACCCTTACGGGTAGCGGGATGTACGAGCAGTACTTC. Encoded protein: CASTLTGSGMYEQYF. The chain uses TRBV27 and TRBJ2-7; 8 nucleotides align to TRBD2. Germline values: CDR1 MNHEY, CDR2 SMNVEV (reference sequence). The CDR3 length is 15 residues. J gave up 4 bases and V 7 bases, and 12 bases lay outside the gene matches.

For this clone: Within the sample, other DNA sequences also encode this same CDR3. This sequence joins TRBV6-1 and TRBJ2-7; TRBD1 or TRBD2 may be the D gene (5 bases each). The CDR3 loop spans 13 amino acids. In germline, CDR1 is MNHNS, CDR2 SASEGT. The V end lost 3 bases, the J end lost 2 bases, and 8 bases lay between the germline ends. The DNA for the CDR3 is TGTGCCAGCAGTGAGGGGCGGGCCTACGAGCAGTACTTC. This codes for CASSEGRAYEQYF.

The CDR3 DNA follows: TGCGCCAGCAGCTTTAGGACCGGGCATTATGAGCAGTTCTTC. As protein: CASSFRTGHYEQFF. This chain uses TRBV5-1 with TRBJ2-1; unclear D gene. Trimming took 2 bases from V and 8 from J, leaving 14 bases between them. The CDR3 runs 14 residues. Germline V lookup: CDR1 SGHRS, CDR2 YFSETQ.

The rearrangement joins TRBV28 to TRBJ1-1, with a possible D match to TRBD1 (6 bases). Trimming took 3 bases from V and 7 from J, leaving 15 bases between them. CDR1 MDHEN and CDR2 SYDVKM come from the germline V gene. This CDR3 region has 14 residues. The CDR3 DNA follows: TGTGCCAGCAGTTTGACGAACAGGGATGGTGAAGCTTTCTTT. This gives the protein CASSLTNRDGEAFF.

This clone appeared once. V usage is TRBV4-1 and J usage is TRBJ2-3; the match to TRBD2 covers 10 bases. Germline V CDR1 and CDR2: MGHRA, YSYEKL. The length of the CDR3 is 16 residues. V gave up 2 bases and J gave up 4 bases; unmatched junction bases: 6. DNA of the CDR3: TGCGCCAGCAGCCAAAACACACTAGCGGGACCAGATACGCAGTATTTT. Its protein product is CASSQNTLAGPDTQYF.

The rearrangement links TRBV4-1 to TRBJ1-5, with D unresolved. The CDR3 length is 15 residues. The ends were cut back, 1 base at V and 3 bases at J, with 10 bases in the middle. Looked up from germline, CDR1 is MGHRA and CDR2 is YSYEKL. CDR3 DNA: TGCGCCAGCAGCCAAGCTCTTTCAACCAATCAGCCCCAGCATTTT. Amino acid sequence: CASSQALSTNQPQHF.

V and J are TRBV5-6 and TRBJ1-6; D possibly corresponds to TRBD1 (5 bases). The CDR3 has 19 amino acids. Germline V gene sequence: CDR1 SGHDT, CDR2 YYEEEE. Deletions cut 3 bases from V and 0 bases from J, with 19 bases between. This CDR3 is CASSSLFLQDGSYNSPLHF. DNA of the CDR3: TGTGCCAGCAGCTCGTTGTTTCTACAGGACGGCTCCTATAATTCACCCCTCCACTTT.

This clone was observed a single time. The rearrangement uses TRBV6-5 and TRBJ2-2; D unclear. Germline loops: CDR1 MNHEY, CDR2 SVGAGI. Trimming took 8 bases from V and 6 from J, leaving 7 bases between them. CDR3 length equals 11 residues. CDR3 coding DNA: TGTGCCAGCGGAGTTTCCGGGGAGCTGTTTTTT. It specifies CASGVSGELFF.

V and J are TRBV4-1 and TRBJ2-7, with D perhaps TRBD1 (6 bases). The CDR3 spans 16 residues. Trimming removed 0 bases from V and 3 bases from J, with 15 bases in between. Germline CDR1 MGHRA, CDR2 YSYEKL. The CDR3 spells CASSQDPQGTLYEQYF. In DNA, the CDR3 is TGCGCCAGCAGCCAAGATCCACAGGGAACTCTCTACGAGCAGTACTTC.

This chain connects TRBV10-2 to TRBJ2-3; D is perhaps TRBD1 (6 bases). The germline V gene has CDR1 WSHSY and CDR2 SAAADI. There are 16 residues in the CDR3. Trimming took 2 bases from V and 0 from J, leaving 12 bases between them. Here the CDR3 DNA reads TGCGCCAGCAGTGAGCCACCAGGGGAGAGCACAGATACGCAGTATTTT. This codes for CASSEPPGESTDTQYF.

The chain carries TRBV19 and TRBJ2-2, with D unresolved. CDR1 is LNHDA and CDR2 is SQIVND in the germline V gene (reference sequence). The CDR3 is 13 amino acids. Trimming shortened V by 2 bases and J by 6 bases, and 7 bases separated the two germline ends. The CDR3 here is CASSIIEAGELFF. The CDR3, as DNA: TGTGCCAGTAGTATAATAGAAGCCGGGGAGCTGTTTTTT.

The rearrangement joins TRBV7-9 to TRBJ2-4; TRBD2 aligns across 7 bases. J gave up 9 bases and V 1 base, and 15 bases lay outside the gene matches. Germline lookup yields CDR1 SEHNR and CDR2 FQNEAQ (reference sequence). The CDR3 extends over 17 amino acids. The CDR3 spells CASSLVTGLGLGGIQYF. For the CDR3, the DNA is TGTGCCAGCAGCTTAGTAACAGGACTAGGATTGGGTGGCATTCAGTACTTC.

The chain has TRBV5-6 and TRBJ2-3; 9 positions agree with TRBD2. The germline gives CDR1 SGHDT, CDR2 YYEEEE. The CDR3 length is 17 residues. V gave up 0 bases and J gave up 1 base; unmatched junction bases: 6. The CDR3 sequence: CASSLGSGRFGTDTQYF. In DNA, the CDR3 is TGTGCCAGCAGCTTGGGGAGCGGGAGGTTCGGCACAGATACGCAGTATTTT.

The J gene is TRBJ2-7, the V gene TRBV5-5; the D gene is possibly TRBD2 (5 bases). V was pared by 1 base and J by 6 bases, with 17 bases between. CDR3 size: 15 residues. The V gene's germline CDR1 is SGHKS and CDR2 YYEKEE (reference sequence). The CDR3: CASSLKDPALAEQYF. CDR3 sequence (DNA): TGTGCCAGCAGCTTGAAGGATCCAGCCCTAGCCGAGCAGTACTTC.

The J gene is TRBJ2-7, the V gene TRBV6-5; D is possibly TRBD2 (6 bases). Germline lookup yields CDR1 MNHEY and CDR2 SVGAGI. Trimming removed 7 bases at V and 1 base at J, with 14 bases between. The CDR3 runs 14 residues. The CDR3 here is CASTDAGRSYEQYF. CDR3 coding DNA: TGTGCCAGCACTGACGCGGGGCGTTCCTACGAGCAGTACTTC.

This chain connects TRBV6-5 to TRBJ2-7; TRBD1 agrees at 10 bases. J lost 6 bases, V lost 2 bases, and 7 bases had no gene match. Germline values: CDR1 MNHEY, CDR2 SVGAGI. This CDR3 region has 15 residues. For the CDR3, the DNA is TGTGCCAGCAGTTACGCGGCCGGGACAGGGGTCGAGCAGTACTTC. Its protein is CASSYAAGTGVEQYF.

The chain carries TRBV4-2 and TRBJ2-5; the match to TRBD1 covers 10 bases. Germline V gene lookup returns CDR1 LGHNA and CDR2 YNFKEQ. V lost 3 bases, J lost 3 bases, and 4 bases stayed unmatched. The CDR3 is 15 amino acids. CDR3: CASSHLGQGEETQYF. CDR3 in DNA: TGTGCCAGCAGCCATCTTGGACAGGGGGAAGAGACCCAGTACTTC.

The chain employs TRBV13 and TRBJ2-1; TRBD1 matches at 9 bases. CDR1 is PRHDT, CDR2 FYEKMQ, per germline (reference sequence). The CDR3 length is 15 residues. Trimming cost V 5 bases and J 5 bases; bases outside gene matches: 7. DNA of the CDR3: TGTGCCAGCAGCGGAGTGGGACAGGGAAACAATGAGCAGTTCTTC. Its translation: CASSGVGQGNNEQFF.

This clone was detected only once. The rearrangement uses TRBV5-4 and TRBJ2-2, with D perhaps TRBD1 or TRBD2 (5 bases each). The CDR3 length is 17 residues. The germline gives CDR1 SGHNT, CDR2 YYREEE (reference sequence). Trimming left V 4 bases short and J 0 bases short, with 16 bases between. CDR3 protein: CASSLSPGRANTGELFF. DNA for the CDR3: TGTGCCAGCAGCCTAAGCCCGGGACGGGCGAACACCGGGGAGCTGTTTTTT.

V usage is TRBV27 and J usage is TRBJ2-7, with D possibly being TRBD1 or TRBD2 (5 bases each). CDR1 and CDR2 from the germline V gene are MNHEY and SMNVEV (reference sequence). The V end lost 5 bases, the J end lost 4 bases, and 12 bases lay between the germline ends. This CDR3 region has 13 residues. The CDR3 DNA sequence: TGTGCCAGCAGTCCTCGGGACGGGTACGAGCAGTACTTC. Translation gives CASSPRDGYEQYF.

This chain connects TRBV7-8 to TRBJ2-7, with 8 bases lining up with TRBD2. Per the germline V gene, CDR1 is SGHVS and CDR2 is FQNEAQ. With 5 bases clipped from V and 1 base from J, the junction kept 7 bases outside the gene matches. CDR3 length: 15 amino acids. The CDR3 protein is CASSPLAGSSYEQYF. DNA for the CDR3: TGTGCCAGCAGCCCCTTAGCGGGGTCGTCCTACGAGCAGTACTTC. The full variable domain, completed using reference TRBV7-8 and TRBJ2-7, is GAGVSQSPRYKVAKRGQDVALRCDPISGHVSLFWYQQALGQGPEFLTYFQNEAQLDKSGLPSDRFFAERPEGSVSTLKIQRTQQEDSAVYLCASSPLAGSSYEQYFGPGTRLTVT.

The chain combines TRBV29-1 with TRBJ2-7; no definite D call. CDR1 and CDR2 from the germline V gene are SQVTM and ANQGSEA. V was cut by 2 bases and J by 0 bases, with 8 bases left in between. The CDR3 is 13 amino acids. DNA of the CDR3: TGCAGCGTTGAATCGCAGTACTCCTACGAGCAGTACTTC. This gives the protein CSVESQYSYEQYF.

With regard to this clone: One junction end does not reproduce the germline sequence, and a read error may be involved. The chain joins TRBV7-6 to TRBJ2-1; 9 positions agree with TRBD2. The CDR3 consists of 15 residues. CDR1 and CDR2 from the germline V gene are SGHVS and FNYEAQ. DNA of the CDR3: TGTGCCAGCAGCTTACCGGGACTAGCATACAATGAGCAGCTCTTC. The encoded protein is CASSLPGLAYNEQLF.

The rearrangement links TRBV4-1 to TRBJ2-7; the D gene could be TRBD1 or TRBD2 (6 bases each). Trimming took 6 bases from V and 0 from J, leaving 18 bases between them. Germline CDR1 is MGHRA and CDR2 is YSYEKL. This CDR3 is built from 16 residues. In DNA form, the CDR3 reads TGCGCCAGCAGTCGCCAACCGGGGGCGACCTCCTACGAGCAGTACTTC. Its protein is CASSRQPGATSYEQYF.